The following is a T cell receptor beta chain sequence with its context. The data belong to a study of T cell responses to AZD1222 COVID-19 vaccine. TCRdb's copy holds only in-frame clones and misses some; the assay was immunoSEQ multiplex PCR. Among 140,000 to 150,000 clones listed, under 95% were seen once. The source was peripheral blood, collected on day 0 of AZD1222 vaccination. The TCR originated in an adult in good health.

Here the CDR3 DNA reads TGTGCCAGCAGCCCCCCAGGGGGGCGACCAGAGACCCAGTACTTC. Its translation is CASSPPGGRPETQYF. V usage is TRBV5-6 and J usage is TRBJ2-5, with D perhaps matching TRBD1 (7 bases). V was shortened by 4 bases and J by 4 bases, with 17 bases between the two germline ends. This CDR3 is built from 15 residues. In germline, CDR1 is SGHDT, CDR2 YYEEEE.